The 12 T cell receptor beta chains below come from one sample, sequenced in a study of blood T cells in healthy people across ages. The second PCR ran roughly 6 to 11 cycles with a sample-barcoded 5' primer and J-beta primers. MiXCR, applied by TCRdb to the 5' RACE reads, yields one record per CDR3 protein. The table shows approximately 290,000 distinct CDR3 sequences, with 25% to 30% occurring only once. Sequenced: blood. These receptors were collected from a woman aged 70-85 years in good health.

V usage is TRBV6-1 and J usage is TRBJ2-5; 9 nucleotides agree with TRBD1. This CDR3 spans 16 amino acids. The V and J ends lost 0 bases and 5 bases, in that order; junction bases with no gene match: 7. CDR1 is MNHNS and CDR2 is SASEGT in the germline V gene. CDR3 DNA: TGTGCCAGCAGTGAAGCGTCGGGACAGGGAACGGAGACCCAGTACTTC. Translating gives CASSEASGQGTETQYF.

The gene calls are TRBV20-1 and TRBJ2-5, with 7 positions matching TRBD1. Looked up from germline, CDR1 is DFQATT and CDR2 is SNEGSKA (reference sequence). The CDR3 extends over 13 amino acids. In DNA, the CDR3 is TGCAGCGCAGGGGGACAGTCACAAGAGACCCAGTACTTC. It codes for CSAGGQSQETQYF.

J is TRBJ2-1 and V is TRBV7-9, with TRBD1 as a possible D gene (6 bases). This CDR3 contains 13 residues. The germline gives CDR1 SEHNR, CDR2 FQNEAQ (reference sequence). Trimming stripped 4 bases from V and 9 bases from J, with 13 bases between. The CDR3 sequence is CASSWGLGGEQFF. The CDR3 DNA reads TGTGCCAGCAGCTGGGGCCTAGGGGGTGAGCAGTTCTTC.

This clonotype was detected only a few times. The chain employs TRBV20-1 and TRBJ2-1; tentatively, D is TRBD1 (6 bases). CDR1 is DFQATT and CDR2 is SNEGSKA in the germline V gene (reference sequence). The CDR3 has 16 residues. The V end was cut by 5 bases, the J end by 4 bases, with 21 bases between. The CDR3 DNA reads as TGCAGTGCTGAGCTTTTAAGGGGGACCAATTACAATGAGCAGTTCTTC. Residues: CSAELLRGTNYNEQFF.

This clonotype was counted a few times. V gene TRBV29-1 combines with J gene TRBJ2-4, with a tentative D call TRBD2 (6 bases). The V end lost 4 bases, the J end lost 7 bases, and 11 bases lay between the germline ends. The CDR3 length is 12 residues. Per the germline V gene, CDR1 is SQVTM and CDR2 is ANQGSEA. The DNA for the CDR3 is TGCAGCGTTGTGGAGGGCGCGAACATTCAGTACTTC. Translating it yields CSVVEGANIQYF.

This clonotype was seen a handful of times. The genes are TRBV6-5 and TRBJ1-6, with D perhaps matching TRBD1 (5 bases). Looked up from germline, CDR1 is MNHEY and CDR2 is SVGAGI. This CDR3 has 15 amino acids. V was cut by 2 bases and J by 4 bases, with 9 bases left in between. CDR3 residues: CASSYGGAYNSPLHF. CDR3 bases: TGTGCCAGCAGTTACGGCGGGGCGTATAATTCACCCCTCCACTTT.

The rearrangement joins TRBV6-6 to TRBJ2-1; a weak D match, TRBD1 (5 bases). Trimming removed 7 bases at V and 5 bases at J, with 18 bases between. Germline values: CDR1 MNHNY, CDR2 SVGAGI (reference sequence). This CDR3 spans 15 amino acids. CDR3 coding DNA: TGTGCCAGCAATTTAGAGACAGTAGGTAACAATGAGCAGTTCTTC. This codes for CASNLETVGNNEQFF.

The chain employs TRBV19 and TRBJ2-7; TRBD1 matches 9 bases. J lost 4 bases, V lost 4 bases, and 8 bases had no gene match. Germline lookup yields CDR1 LNHDA and CDR2 SQIVND (reference sequence). This CDR3 has 15 amino acids. The CDR3 nucleotides read TGTGCCAGTAGTAATACCGGGACAGGGCGATACGAGCAGTACTTC. Residues: CASSNTGTGRYEQYF.

The chain has TRBV5-1 and TRBJ2-1; 11 positions agree with TRBD2. The CDR3 covers 16 residues. Trimming removed 0 bases from V and 7 bases from J; junction bases left unmatched: 6. Germline V gives CDR1 SGHRS, CDR2 YFSETQ. CDR3 amino acids: CASSLVTSGRVNEQFF. The CDR3 coding sequence is TGCGCCAGCAGCTTGGTCACTAGCGGGAGAGTGAATGAGCAGTTCTTC.

V usage is TRBV28 and J usage is TRBJ2-7; no definite D call. The CDR3 spans 11 residues. The ends were cut back, 5 bases at V and 12 bases at J, with 14 bases in the middle. In germline, CDR1 is MDHEN, CDR2 SYDVKM. CDR3 nucleotide sequence: TGTGCCAGCAGTCCCGGCCCCCTTCTGTACTTC. Translation gives CASSPGPLLYF.

The chain combines TRBV7-3 with TRBJ2-1; no reliable D call. Near its end, the DNA agrees better with TRBJ2-7, so the J call may be wrong. The CDR3 is made up of 13 amino acids. CDR1 and CDR2 from the germline V gene are SGHTA and FQGTGA. The CDR3 region is CASSLMQRGVQYF. CDR3 DNA sequence: TGTGCCAGCAGCTTAATGCAGCGTGGGGTGCAGTACTTC.

The chain employs TRBV5-1 and TRBJ2-5, with D tentatively TRBD2 (5 bases). Germline loops: CDR1 SGHRS, CDR2 YFSETQ. The CDR3 totals 15 residues. The germline V and J ends were trimmed by 2 bases and 3 bases, with 14 bases remaining between them. The CDR3 loop is CASSFRTGTKETQYF. DNA for the CDR3: TGCGCCAGCAGCTTTAGGACGGGAACTAAAGAGACCCAGTACTTC.